What follows are 15 T cell receptor beta chains derived from one specimen sequenced in a study of OX40 agonist ivuxolimab in advanced cancers. Generated by immunoSEQ multiplex PCR, the TCRdb table keeps only in-frame clones and is missing some. In the table there are tens of thousands of clones, approximately 92% of which are singletons. The source was CD4+ or CD8+ T cells sorted from blood, collected in a trial of the OX40 agonist ivuxolimab. The source is an adult with an advanced solid tumor such as melanoma, head and neck, liver or kidney cancer.

The chain recombines TRBV28 with TRBJ2-6; a weak D match, TRBD2 (7 bases). Germline lookup yields CDR1 MDHEN and CDR2 SYDVKM. The CDR3 runs 18 residues. Trimming left V 6 bases short and J 2 bases short, with 20 bases between. The CDR3 is CASRTSGGSSPGANVLTF. Here the CDR3 DNA reads TGTGCCAGCAGGACCTCGGGGGGCAGCTCTCCTGGGGCCAACGTCCTGACTTTC. The full variable domain, in which reference TRBV28 and TRBJ2-6 provide the parts outside the CDR3, is DVKVTQSSRYLVKRTGEKVFLECVQDMDHENMFWYRQDPGLGLRLIYFSYDVKMKEKGDIPEGYSVSREKKERFSLILESASTNQTSMYLCASRTSGGSSPGANVLTFGAGSRLTVL.

The chain is built from TRBV19 and TRBJ1-5; D is undetermined. The V end was cut by 9 bases, the J end by 0 bases, with 12 bases between. Germline V gene sequence: CDR1 LNHDA, CDR2 SQIVND (reference sequence). This CDR3 has 14 amino acids. This chain's CDR3 is CASGSGFSNQPQHF. CDR3 DNA: TGTGCCAGCGGGTCGGGGTTTAGCAATCAGCCCCAGCATTTT.

With regard to this clone: Germline and junction disagree at one end, which may indicate a read error. This chain uses TRBV7-2 with TRBJ1-1, with no clear D. The CDR3 totals 15 residues. Germline CDR1 reads SGHTA; CDR2 reads FQGNSA. CDR3 amino acids: CASSLSRDKQRRVSW. Here the CDR3 DNA reads TGTGCCAGCAGCCTATCAAGAGACAAACAGAGACGGGTTTCGTGG.

This chain joins TRBV7-9 and TRBJ2-3; the D call may be TRBD1 or TRBD2 (5 bases each). V was clipped by 5 bases and J by 2 bases, with 17 bases between them. CDR1 is SEHNR, CDR2 FQNEAQ, per germline (reference sequence). The CDR3 has 16 amino acids. The CDR3 DNA is TGTGCCAGCAGCGTGGGAAGGGGAGCGACCACAGATACGCAGTATTTT. Its translation is CASSVGRGATTDTQYF.

The CDR3 DNA reads TGCGCCAGCAGCTTGTCAGGGCAAACAGATACGCAGTATTTT. It specifies CASSLSGQTDTQYF. The chain carries TRBV5-1 and TRBJ2-3; tentative D call: TRBD1 (5 bases). CDR3 length equals 14 residues. CDR1 SGHRS and CDR2 YFSETQ come from the germline V gene. V lost 1 base, J lost 3 bases, and 9 bases lay in between.

The genes are TRBV2 and TRBJ1-5, with D perhaps TRBD1 (5 bases). Trimming removed 3 bases at V and 5 bases at J, with 8 bases between. Germline CDR1 is SNHLY and CDR2 is FYNNEI. The CDR3 is 13 amino acids. CDR3 region: CASSDRVDQPQHF. CDR3 sequence (DNA): TGTGCCAGCAGTGACAGGGTCGATCAGCCCCAGCATTTT.

This clone has a single count. The CDR3, as DNA: TGTGCCAGCAGCTCTCCCGGTACTAGCGGGACCAGCTCCTACAATGAGCAGTTCTTC. Amino acid sequence: CASSSPGTSGTSSYNEQFF. The chain uses TRBV28 and TRBJ2-1; 10 positions agree with TRBD2. The CDR3 is made up of 19 amino acids. V was pared by 6 bases and J by 0 bases, with 14 bases of the junction left unmatched. Germline V lookup: CDR1 MDHEN, CDR2 SYDVKM. The complete variable domain, with remaining parts taken from reference TRBV28 and TRBJ2-1, reads DVKVTQSSRYLVKRTGEKVFLECVQDMDHENMFWYRQDPGLGLRLIYFSYDVKMKEKGDIPEGYSVSREKKERFSLILESASTNQTSMYLCASSSPGTSGTSSYNEQFFGPGTRLTVL.

The chain links TRBV10-3 to TRBJ2-2, with 7 bases fitting TRBD2. The CDR3 totals 14 residues. V lost 10 bases and J lost 0; bases outside the gene matches: 5. CDR1 ENHRY and CDR2 SYGVKD come from the germline V gene. As DNA, the CDR3 is TGTGCCACCCAGCGGGGACCGAACACCGGGGAGCTGTTTTTT. Protein sequence: CATQRGPNTGELFF.

V usage is TRBV7-3 and J usage is TRBJ2-1; 12 nucleotides agree with TRBD1. Germline CDR1 and CDR2: SGHTA and FQGTGA. The CDR3 has 16 amino acids. V trimming: 0 bases; J trimming: 8 bases; junction bases outside the gene matches: 5. The CDR3, as DNA: TGTGCCAGCAGCTTAACGTGGGACAGGGGGCGGGATGAGCAGTTCTTC. This sequence encodes CASSLTWDRGRDEQFF. Filled out from reference TRBV7-3 and TRBJ2-1, the complete variable domain reads GAGVSQTPSNKVTEKGKYVELRCDPISGHTALYWYRQSLGQGPEFLIYFQGTGAADDSGLPNDRFFAVRPEGSVSTLKIQRTERGDSAVYLCASSLTWDRGRDEQFFGPGTRLTVL.

The chain links TRBV6-1 to TRBJ1-6; 9 bases line up with TRBD1. V dropped 7 bases and J dropped 8; count of bases not matched to a gene: 9. In germline, CDR1 is MNHNS, CDR2 SASEGT. This CDR3 is built from 15 residues. The CDR3 loop is CASTQMTGGDSPLHF. CDR3 nucleotide sequence: TGTGCCAGCACTCAAATGACAGGGGGGGATTCACCCCTCCACTTT.

The V and J genes are TRBV19 and TRBJ2-1; the D gene is possibly TRBD2 (6 bases). The CDR3 runs 15 residues. Trimming stripped 2 bases from V and 5 bases from J, with 13 bases between. Per the germline V gene, CDR1 is LNHDA and CDR2 is SQIVND (reference sequence). CDR3 amino acids: CASSIIGEANNEQFF. Here the CDR3 DNA reads TGTGCCAGTAGTATAATAGGGGAGGCCAACAATGAGCAGTTCTTC.

V and J are TRBV6-1 and TRBJ2-7; no firm D call. V lost 1 base to trimming and J lost 3 bases, with 7 bases between them. Germline V gene lookup returns CDR1 MNHNS and CDR2 SASEGT. The CDR3 is 13 residues long. CDR3 region: CASSEGGSYEQYF. CDR3 DNA sequence: TGTGCCAGCAGTGAAGGAGGCAGCTACGAGCAGTACTTC.

The rearrangement links TRBV11-2 to TRBJ2-3; no clear D gene. V was clipped by 1 base and J by 5 bases, with 7 bases between them. The CDR3 runs 13 residues. In germline, CDR1 is SGHAT, CDR2 FQNNGV. The CDR3 bases are TGTGCCAGCAGCTTAGGTGTGCGAGATACGCAGTATTTT. It is translated as CASSLGVRDTQYF. The full variable domain, in which reference TRBV11-2 and TRBJ2-3 provide the parts outside the CDR3, is EAGVAQSPRYKIIEKRQSVAFWCNPISGHATLYWYQQILGQGPKLLIQFQNNGVVDDSQLPKDRFSAERLKGVDSTLKIQPAKLEDSAVYLCASSLGVRDTQYFGPGTRLTVL.

The chain combines TRBV27 with TRBJ1-3; TRBD1 might be the D (5 bases). There are 16 residues in the CDR3. Germline CDR1 and CDR2: MNHEY and SMNVEV (reference sequence). Trimming cost V 5 bases and J 0 bases, with 14 bases left between them. The CDR3 nucleotides are TGTGCCAGCAGTATAGGGGCAGAGAGCTCTGGAAACACCATATATTTT. This sequence encodes CASSIGAESSGNTIYF.

The CDR3 DNA is TGTGCCAGCAGTTTATCGGGGGAAGGTTGGGGAGGGAATGAAGCTTTCTTT. This codes for CASSLSGEGWGGNEAFF. The V and J genes are TRBV27 and TRBJ1-1, with TRBD1 as a possible D gene (5 bases). There are 17 residues in the CDR3. V lost 0 bases and J 7 bases, leaving 21 bases between the germline ends. Germline CDR1 reads MNHEY; CDR2 reads SMNVEV (reference sequence).